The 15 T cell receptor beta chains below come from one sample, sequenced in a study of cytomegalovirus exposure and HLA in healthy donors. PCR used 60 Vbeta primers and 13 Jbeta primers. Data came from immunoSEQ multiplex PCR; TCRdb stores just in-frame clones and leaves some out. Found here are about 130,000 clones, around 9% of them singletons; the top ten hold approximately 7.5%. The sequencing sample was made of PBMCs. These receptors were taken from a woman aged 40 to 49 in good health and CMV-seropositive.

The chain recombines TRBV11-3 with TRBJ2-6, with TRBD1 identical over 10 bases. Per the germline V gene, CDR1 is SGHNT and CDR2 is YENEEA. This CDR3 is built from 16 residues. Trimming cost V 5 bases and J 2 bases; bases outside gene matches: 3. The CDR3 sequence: CASSGDRGTGANVLTF. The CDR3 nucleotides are TGTGCCAGCAGCGGGGACAGGGGTACTGGGGCCAACGTCCTGACTTTC.

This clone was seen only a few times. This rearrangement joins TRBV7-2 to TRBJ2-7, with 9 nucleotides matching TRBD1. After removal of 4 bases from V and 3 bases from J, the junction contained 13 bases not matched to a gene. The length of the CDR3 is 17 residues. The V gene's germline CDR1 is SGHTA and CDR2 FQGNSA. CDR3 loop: CASSSGPGTGYYYEQYF. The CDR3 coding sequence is TGTGCCAGCAGCTCGGGCCCCGGGACAGGGTATTACTACGAGCAGTACTTC.

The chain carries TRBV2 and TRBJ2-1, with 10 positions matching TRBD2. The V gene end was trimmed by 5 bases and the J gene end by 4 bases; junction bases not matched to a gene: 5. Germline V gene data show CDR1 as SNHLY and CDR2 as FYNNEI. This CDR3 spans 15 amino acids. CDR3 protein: CASSSLAGDYNEQFF. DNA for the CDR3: TGTGCCAGCAGTTCCCTAGCGGGAGATTACAATGAGCAGTTCTTC.

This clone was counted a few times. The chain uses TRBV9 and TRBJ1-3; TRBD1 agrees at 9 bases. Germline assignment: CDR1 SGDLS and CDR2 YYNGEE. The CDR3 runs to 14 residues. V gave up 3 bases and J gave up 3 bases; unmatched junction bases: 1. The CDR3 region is CASSGTGDGNTIYF. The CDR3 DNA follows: TGTGCCAGCAGCGGGACAGGGGATGGAAACACCATATATTTT.

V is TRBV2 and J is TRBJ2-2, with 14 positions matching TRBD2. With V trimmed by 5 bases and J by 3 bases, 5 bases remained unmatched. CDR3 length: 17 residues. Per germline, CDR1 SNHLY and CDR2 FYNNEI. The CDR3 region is CASSLTSGGADTGELFF. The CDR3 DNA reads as TGTGCCAGCAGTTTGACTAGCGGGGGGGCGGACACCGGGGAGCTGTTTTTT.

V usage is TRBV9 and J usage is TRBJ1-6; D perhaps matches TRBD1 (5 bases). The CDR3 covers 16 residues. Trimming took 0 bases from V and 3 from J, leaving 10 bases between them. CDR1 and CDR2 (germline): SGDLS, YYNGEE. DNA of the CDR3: TGTGCCAGCAGCGTAGGGGCAGGGAACTATAATTCACCCCTCCACTTT. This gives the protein CASSVGAGNYNSPLHF.

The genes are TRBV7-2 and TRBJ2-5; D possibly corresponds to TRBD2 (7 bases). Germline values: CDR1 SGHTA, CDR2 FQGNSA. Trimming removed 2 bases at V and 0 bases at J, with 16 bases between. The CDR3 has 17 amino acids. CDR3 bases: TGTGCCAGCAGCTTAAGTTCGGGGGGCGCGTACCAAGAGACCCAGTACTTC. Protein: CASSLSSGGAYQETQYF.

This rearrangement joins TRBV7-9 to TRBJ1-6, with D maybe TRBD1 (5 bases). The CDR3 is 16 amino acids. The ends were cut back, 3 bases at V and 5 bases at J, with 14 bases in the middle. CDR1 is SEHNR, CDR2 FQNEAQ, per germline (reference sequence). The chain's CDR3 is CASSFLGLRDNSPLHF. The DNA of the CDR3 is TGTGCCAGCAGCTTTTTGGGGCTTCGGGATAATTCACCCCTCCACTTT.

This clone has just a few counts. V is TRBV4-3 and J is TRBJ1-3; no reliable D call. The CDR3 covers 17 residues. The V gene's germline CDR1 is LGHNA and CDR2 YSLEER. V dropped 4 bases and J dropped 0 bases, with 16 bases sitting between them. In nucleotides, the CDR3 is TGCGCCAGCAGCCGATTGCTAGGTGTAAGCTCTGGAAACACCATATATTTT. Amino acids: CASSRLLGVSSGNTIYF.

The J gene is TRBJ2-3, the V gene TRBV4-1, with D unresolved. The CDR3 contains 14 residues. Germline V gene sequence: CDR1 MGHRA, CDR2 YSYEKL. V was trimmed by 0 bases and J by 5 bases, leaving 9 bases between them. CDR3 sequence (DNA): TGCGCCAGCAGCCAAGATTCCCAGTTAGATACGCAGTATTTT. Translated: CASSQDSQLDTQYF.

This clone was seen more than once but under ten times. The CDR3 bases are TGCGCCAGCAGCTTGCCCCTGGGCAGGGCTTCGAACACCGGGGAGCTGTTTTTT. Protein: CASSLPLGRASNTGELFF. The chain combines TRBV5-1 with TRBJ2-2, with a possible D match to TRBD1 (5 bases). V lost 1 base to trimming and J lost 0 bases, with 16 bases between them. The CDR3 has 18 amino acids. Germline lookup yields CDR1 SGHRS and CDR2 YFSETQ. The full variable domain, completed using reference TRBV5-1 and TRBJ2-2, is KAGVTQTPRYLIKTRGQQVTLSCSPISGHRSVSWYQQTPGQGLQFLFEYFSETQRNKGNFPGRFSGRQFSNSRSEMNVSTLELGDSALYLCASSLPLGRASNTGELFFGEGSRLTVL.

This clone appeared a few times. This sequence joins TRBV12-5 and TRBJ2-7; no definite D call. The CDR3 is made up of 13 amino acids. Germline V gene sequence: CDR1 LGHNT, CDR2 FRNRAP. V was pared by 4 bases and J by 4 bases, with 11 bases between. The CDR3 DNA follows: TGTGCTAGTGGTTCTCCTGAGAGGTACGAGCAGTACTTC. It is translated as CASGSPERYEQYF. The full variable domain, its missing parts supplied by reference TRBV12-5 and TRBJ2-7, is DARVTQTPRHKVTEMGQEVTMRCQPILGHNTVFWYRQTMMQGLELLAYFRNRAPLDDSGMPKDRFSAEMPDATLATLKIQPSEPRDSAVYFCASGSPERYEQYFGPGTRLTVT.

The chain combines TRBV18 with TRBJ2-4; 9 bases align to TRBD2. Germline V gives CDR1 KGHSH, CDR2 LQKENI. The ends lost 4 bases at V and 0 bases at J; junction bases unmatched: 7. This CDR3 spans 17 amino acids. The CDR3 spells CASSQIAGDLAKNIQYF. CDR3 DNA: TGTGCCAGCTCACAAATAGCGGGGGACCTAGCCAAAAACATTCAGTACTTC.

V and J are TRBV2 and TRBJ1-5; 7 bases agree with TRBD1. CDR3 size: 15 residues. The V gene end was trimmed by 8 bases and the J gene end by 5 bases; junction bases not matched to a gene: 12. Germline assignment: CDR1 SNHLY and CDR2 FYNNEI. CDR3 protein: CASRRYRGFDQPQHF. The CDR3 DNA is TGTGCCAGCCGCAGATACAGGGGATTCGATCAGCCCCAGCATTTT.

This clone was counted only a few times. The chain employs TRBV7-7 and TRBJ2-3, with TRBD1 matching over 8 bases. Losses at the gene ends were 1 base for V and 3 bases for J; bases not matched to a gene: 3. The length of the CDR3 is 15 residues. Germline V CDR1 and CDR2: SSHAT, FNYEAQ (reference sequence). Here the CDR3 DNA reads TGTGCCAGCAGCTTAGGGACAGGGTTGACAGATACGCAGTATTTT. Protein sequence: CASSLGTGLTDTQYF.